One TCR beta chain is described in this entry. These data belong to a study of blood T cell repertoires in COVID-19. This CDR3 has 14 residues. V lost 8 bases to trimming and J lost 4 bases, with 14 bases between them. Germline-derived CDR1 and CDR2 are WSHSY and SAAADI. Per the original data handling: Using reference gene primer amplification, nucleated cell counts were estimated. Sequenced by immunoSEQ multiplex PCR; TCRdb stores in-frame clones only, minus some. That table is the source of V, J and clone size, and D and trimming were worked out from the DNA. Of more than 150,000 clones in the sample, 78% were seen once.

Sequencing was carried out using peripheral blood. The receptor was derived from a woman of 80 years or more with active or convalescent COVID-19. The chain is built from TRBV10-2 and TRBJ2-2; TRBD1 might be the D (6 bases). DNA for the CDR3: TGCGCCAGCGGGGATGGGGGCTTCACCGGGGAGCTGTTTTTT. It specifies CASGDGGFTGELFF.